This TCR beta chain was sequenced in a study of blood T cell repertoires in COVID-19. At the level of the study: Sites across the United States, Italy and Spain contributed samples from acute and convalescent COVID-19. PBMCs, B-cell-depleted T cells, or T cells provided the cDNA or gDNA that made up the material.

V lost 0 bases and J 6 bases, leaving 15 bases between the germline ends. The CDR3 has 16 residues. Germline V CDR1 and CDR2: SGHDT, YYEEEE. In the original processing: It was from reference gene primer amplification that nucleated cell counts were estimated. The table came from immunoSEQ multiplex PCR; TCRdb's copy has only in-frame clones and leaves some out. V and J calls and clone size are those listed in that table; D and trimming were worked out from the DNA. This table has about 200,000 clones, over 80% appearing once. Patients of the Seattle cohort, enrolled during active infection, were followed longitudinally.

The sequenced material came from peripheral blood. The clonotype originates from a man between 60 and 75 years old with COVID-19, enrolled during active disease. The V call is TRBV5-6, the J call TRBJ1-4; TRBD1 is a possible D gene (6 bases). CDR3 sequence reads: CASSLARGGADEKLFF. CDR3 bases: TGTGCCAGCAGCTTGGCCCGCGGGGGGGCAGATGAAAAACTGTTTTTT.